Included here is one TCR beta chain sequence, with context. Repertoires were generated with immunoSEQ multiplex PCR, while TCRdb's copy carries only in-frame clones and drops some. The repertoire holds over 200,000 clones, with about 80% as singletons. The sample is drawn from a study of blood T cell repertoires in COVID-19. Study information: Samples taken during acute and convalescent COVID-19 were collected in the United States, Italy and Spain. PBMCs, B-cell-depleted T cells, or T cells were the source of the cDNA or gDNA that made up the material.

The V end was cut by 5 bases, the J end by 8 bases, with 9 bases between. Per germline, CDR1 MNHEY and CDR2 SVGEGT. This CDR3 contains 12 residues. Membership in each cohort depended on participant-reported clinical history. This TCR derives from a man aged 55 to 70 who had recovered from COVID-19. The chain recombines TRBV6-2 or TRBV6-3 with TRBJ2-2; D may be TRBD1 (6 bases). Sequences were obtained from PBMCs or T cells enriched from blood (not recorded which). The CDR3 DNA reads as TGTGCCAGCAGTCAGGGGAAAGGGGAGCTGTTTTTT. It encodes CASSQGKGELFF.